This TCR beta chain is drawn from a study of T-cell reconstitution after alpha-beta-depleted transplantation in children (dated by TCRdb to about 2016). General notes on the study: The study quantitatively tracked T-cell immune reconstitution after TCRalphabeta/CD19-depleted allogeneic hematopoietic cell transplantation in children using TCR repertoire profiling.

The table lists this clonotype with many counts. The antigen it recognizes is unknown. Per-base qualities were not stored, and no clone one base away is much larger. Libraries were constructed by PCR. The instrument given in TCRdb is Illumina HiSeq 2500. To normalize quantification of the TCRbeta repertoire, the TCR libraries were built with molecular barcoding that relied on unique molecular identifiers. Using fastp at Q25 and MiXCR, TCRdb reprocessed the public reads and kept productive beta chains. Each CDR3 protein appears once, grouped with its most common genes and DNA. Within this sample are over 150,000 distinct CDR3 sequences, with roughly 7.5% of them counted one time only. The leading ten clones occupy 3% of the sample. The CDR3 measures 14 amino acids from cysteine to phenylalanine. Kept here is only the CDR3 DNA, which spans 42 bases and is read in frame from base 1. Between the V and J ends, shortened by 5 bases and 4 bases respectively, the junction contains 14 bases.

This sequence uses TRBV12-3 or TRBV12-4 and TRBJ1-1; the D gene lacks a confident call. This clonotype originated in a human donor who donated a stem cell graft to a child with Wiskott-Aldrich syndrome. Sequenced material: PBMCs from the stem cell graft donor, taken from the stem cell graft. At the DNA level, the sequence is TGTGCCAGCAGTCCGCCGAGGGCGCTCACTGAAGCTTTCTTT. This sequence encodes CASSPPRALTEAFF.